Sequencing of this T cell receptor beta chain was carried out in a study of blood T cell repertoires in COVID-19. Study summary: Sources were T cells, B-cell-depleted T cells, or PBMCs; the material itself was cDNA or gDNA.

V lost 6 bases to trimming and J lost 4 bases, with 12 bases between them. The CDR3 is made up of 13 amino acids. CDR1 and CDR2 from the germline V gene are MDHEN and SYDVKM. Some clones are missing from TCRdb's copy, which holds only in-frame ones; the method was immunoSEQ multiplex PCR. The table includes tens of thousands of clones, about 85% detected once. The sequence came from a human donor with acute or convalescent COVID-19. The donor label of this sample is uncertain. The V and J genes are TRBV28 and TRBJ1-2, with D uncertain. The sample was peripheral blood. The DNA for the CDR3 is TGTGCCAGCAGCCTAAGACACGGCTATGGCTACACCTTC. This translates into CASSLRHGYGYTF.